The 15 T cell receptor beta chains listed next were all sequenced from one sample in a study of identical twins. From the 5' RACE reads, TCRdb called clonotypes with MiXCR, one entry per CDR3 protein. The top ten clones hold roughly 1.6% of a sample with about 690,000 distinct CDR3 sequences, over 5% of them seen once. The sample taken for sequencing was naive T cells sorted from blood. The origin of the receptors is a man between 18 and 29 years old in good health.

In this sample, this clonotype turned up a few times. The chain recombines TRBV12-3 or TRBV12-4 with TRBJ2-2; possible D gene TRBD1, 6 bases. The V gene lost 7 bases and the J gene lost 1 base, with 10 bases spanning the gap. The CDR3 sequence is 14 residues long. The CDR3 nucleotides read TGTGCCAGCAAGGGGGACCGGAACACCGGGGAGCTGTTTTTT. It specifies CASKGDRNTGELFF.

The V gene is TRBV15, the J gene TRBJ2-1; 11 bases map to TRBD2. With V trimmed by 3 bases and J by 7 bases, 11 bases remained unmatched. The V gene's germline CDR1 is LNHNV and CDR2 YYDKDF (reference sequence). This CDR3 comprises 17 residues. As DNA, the CDR3 is TGTGCCACCAGCAGTCCCACTTTAGGACTAGCGGGTAATGAGCAGTTCTTC. This encodes CATSSPTLGLAGNEQFF.

This clonotype has only a few counts. The gene calls are TRBV28 and TRBJ2-1; D is unresolved. V was clipped by 5 bases and J by 4 bases, with 9 bases between them. CDR3 length: 13 residues. The germline V gene encodes CDR1 MDHEN and CDR2 SYDVKM. The CDR3 reads CASSSSEYNEQFF. DNA for the CDR3: TGTGCCAGCAGTAGCTCCGAATACAATGAGCAGTTCTTC.

This clonotype has more than one count but fewer than ten. This chain uses TRBV6-2 or TRBV6-3 with TRBJ2-3; no definite D call. The V end was cut by 0 bases, the J end by 0 bases, with 10 bases between. The CDR3 spans 16 residues. The germline gives CDR1 MNHEY, CDR2 SVGEGT. CDR3 sequence reads: CASSYSRVTSTDTQYF. The CDR3 DNA follows: TGTGCCAGCAGTTACTCGAGAGTAACTAGCACAGATACGCAGTATTTT.

This clonotype came up many times. V is TRBV6-5 and J is TRBJ2-7; 9 positions match TRBD1. Germline loops: CDR1 MNHEY, CDR2 SVGAGI. The CDR3 is 16 residues long. V shed 0 bases and J 2 bases; nucleotides not matched to a gene: 5. CDR3 region: CASSYSMGQGPYEQYF. In nucleotides, the CDR3 is TGTGCCAGCAGTTACTCGATGGGACAGGGACCCTACGAGCAGTACTTC.

This clonotype was seen many times. V and J are TRBV5-1 and TRBJ2-7, with D unresolved. V lost 1 base, J lost 4 bases, and 15 bases lay in between. The CDR3 has 15 residues. The germline gives CDR1 SGHRS, CDR2 YFSETQ. DNA for the CDR3: TGCGCCAGCAGCTTGCGAGGTCAGTTGATATACGAGCAGTACTTC. This translates into CASSLRGQLIYEQYF. The full variable domain, in which reference TRBV5-1 and TRBJ2-7 provide the parts outside the CDR3, is KAGVTQTPRYLIKTRGQQVTLSCSPISGHRSVSWYQQTPGQGLQFLFEYFSETQRNKGNFPGRFSGRQFSNSRSEMNVSTLELGDSALYLCASSLRGQLIYEQYFGPGTRLTVT.

V gene TRBV3-1 combines with J gene TRBJ2-1; D is unresolved. In germline, CDR1 is LGHDT, CDR2 YNNKEL (reference sequence). Trimming took 6 bases from V and 6 from J, leaving 6 bases between them. This CDR3 has 11 residues. This chain's CDR3 is CASRESNEQFF. The DNA of the CDR3 is TGTGCCAGCAGAGAATCCAATGAGCAGTTCTTC.

The genes are TRBV9 and TRBJ2-6, with a weak D call TRBD2 (6 bases). The CDR3 covers 17 residues. Per the germline V gene, CDR1 is SGDLS and CDR2 is YYNGEE. V was shortened by 4 bases and J by 3 bases, with 17 bases between the two germline ends. CDR3 sequence reads: CASSSRDSPDGANVLTF. DNA of the CDR3: TGTGCCAGCAGCTCTCGGGACTCCCCTGATGGGGCCAACGTCCTGACTTTC.

The chain combines TRBV10-3 with TRBJ2-7, with 9 bases matching TRBD1. Trimming at V came to 8 bases and at J to 7 bases, leaving 3 bases not matched to a gene. The CDR3 covers 11 residues. Germline V gives CDR1 ENHRY, CDR2 SYGVKD. The CDR3 bases are TGTGCCATCGGGACAGGGAAGGAGCAGTACGTC. Encoded protein: CAIGTGKEQYV.

The V gene is TRBV7-2, the J gene TRBJ1-2; D gene uncertain. CDR1 is SGHTA and CDR2 is FQGNSA in the germline V gene. Trimming removed 0 bases from V and 4 bases from J, with 12 bases in between. The CDR3 has 15 amino acids. For the CDR3, the DNA is TGTGCCAGCAGCTTAGCAGCCGGGGATGTCTATGGCTACACCTTC. It specifies CASSLAAGDVYGYTF.

At least ten counts were recorded for this clonotype. The rearrangement uses TRBV29-1 and TRBJ2-3; perhaps TRBD2 as D (5 bases). CDR1 SQVTM and CDR2 ANQGSEA come from the germline V gene. V was pared by 4 bases and J by 2 bases, with 10 bases between. The CDR3 consists of 13 residues. CDR3 sequence (DNA): TGCAGCGTTGGGGGAGTCGTCACAGATACGCAGTATTTT. Amino acid sequence: CSVGGVVTDTQYF.

This clonotype was picked up many times. The chain recombines TRBV5-1 with TRBJ2-7; D remains unclear. V was pared by 0 bases and J by 7 bases, with 11 bases between. Per germline, CDR1 SGHRS and CDR2 YFSETQ. CDR3 size: 13 residues. The CDR3 DNA reads TGCGCCAGCAGCTTGGAGCCCTCATGGGAGCAGTACGTC. This codes for CASSLEPSWEQYV.

This clonotype came up many times. DNA for the CDR3: TGTGCCAGCGGCTTAATCACTAGAGAACTCTCAACCGGGGAGCTGTTTTTT. The encoded protein is CASGLITRELSTGELFF. The genes are TRBV12-3 or TRBV12-4 and TRBJ2-2; a weak D match, TRBD2 (5 bases). Deletions cut 8 bases from V and 5 bases from J, with 24 bases between. This CDR3 region has 17 residues.

The table lists this clonotype with many counts. The V gene is TRBV5-6, the J gene TRBJ1-1; TRBD1 agrees at 8 bases. CDR1 SGHDT and CDR2 YYEEEE come from the germline V gene. This CDR3 contains 15 residues. V was clipped by 4 bases and J by 0 bases; unmatched bases: 5. CDR3 coding DNA: TGTGCCAGCAGCACTCGGACAGGGCTGAACACTGAAGCTTTCTTT. Its translation: CASSTRTGLNTEAFF.

This clonotype was observed at least ten times. The chain links TRBV5-1 to TRBJ2-7; the D is unclear. From germline, CDR1 is SGHRS and CDR2 YFSETQ. The germline V and J ends were trimmed by 0 bases and 3 bases, with 13 bases remaining between them. This CDR3 spans 15 amino acids. The CDR3 here is CASSLASATIYEQYF. CDR3 coding DNA: TGCGCCAGCAGCTTGGCCTCGGCGACAATCTACGAGCAGTACTTC.